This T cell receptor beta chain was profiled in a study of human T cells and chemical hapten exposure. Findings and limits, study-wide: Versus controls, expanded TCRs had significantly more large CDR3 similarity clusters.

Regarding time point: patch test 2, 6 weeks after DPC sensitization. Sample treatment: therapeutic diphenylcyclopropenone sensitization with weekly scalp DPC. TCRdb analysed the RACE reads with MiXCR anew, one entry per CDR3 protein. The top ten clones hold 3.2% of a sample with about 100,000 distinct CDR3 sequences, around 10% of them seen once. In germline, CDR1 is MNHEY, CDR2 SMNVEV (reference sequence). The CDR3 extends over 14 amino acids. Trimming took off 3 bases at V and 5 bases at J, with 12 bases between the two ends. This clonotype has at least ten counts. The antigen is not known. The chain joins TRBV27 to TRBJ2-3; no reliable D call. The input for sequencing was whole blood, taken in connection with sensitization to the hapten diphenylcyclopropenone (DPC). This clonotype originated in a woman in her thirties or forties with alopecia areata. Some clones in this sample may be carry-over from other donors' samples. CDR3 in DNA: TGTGCCAGCAGTTTCGCCCCTGCACGAGATACGCAGTATTTT. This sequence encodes CASSFAPARDTQYF.